These T cell receptor beta chains were read from a single sample in a study of blood T cell repertoires in COVID-19. The data were produced by immunoSEQ multiplex PCR, yet TCRdb's version contains in-frame clones alone and is incomplete. The table includes about 220,000 clones, 84% detected once. The specimen sequenced was PBMCs or T cells enriched from blood (not recorded which). The origin of the receptors is a woman in her forties who had recovered from COVID-19. CDR3s include the opening cysteine and the closing phenylalanine or tryptophan. A D gene is named only where the DNA matches it firmly. Expanded clones are given a class, and other clones once, few, many or no size at all.

TRBJ1-2 TRBV11-3 - - CASSFPLHYGYTF TGTGCCAGCAGCTTTCCTCTCCACTATGGCTACACCTTC
TRBJ2-3 TRBV30 - TRBD1 CAWSRQGGTDTQYF TGTGCCTGGAGTCGACAGGGAGGCACAGATACGCAGTATTTT
TRBJ2-5 TRBV29-1 - TRBD2 CSGRSGGSGETQYF TGCAGCGGTCGATCGGGCGGGAGTGGAGAGACCCAGTACTTC
TRBJ2-3 TRBV28 - TRBD2 CASRWTSGRVTDTQYF TGTGCCAGCAGATGGACTAGCGGGAGGGTGACAGATACGCAGTATTTT
TRBJ2-1 TRBV7-3 - - CASSLQAGDEQFF TGTGCCAGCAGCTTACAGGCAGGGGATGAGCAGTTCTTC
TRBJ2-7 TRBV7-2 - - CASSLFSGTVYEQYF TGTGCCAGCAGCTTGTTTAGCGGGACAGTCTACGAGCAGTACTTC
TRBJ2-1 TRBV25-1 - TRBD2 CASSEPPGGFNEQFF TGTGCCAGCAGCGAACCTCCGGGAGGGTTCAATGAGCAGTTCTTC
TRBJ1-3 TRBV10-3 - - CAISESNYRSSGNTIYF TGTGCCATCAGTGAGTCGAATTACAGGAGCTCTGGAAACACCATATATTTT
TRBJ1-1 TRBV24-1 - - CATSASGSWTEAFF TGTGCCACCAGTGCTAGTGGGAGTTGGACTGAAGCTTTCTTT
TRBJ2-3 TRBV6-4 - - CASTERGENTDTQYF TGTGCCAGCACCGAACGGGGTGAGAACACAGATACGCAGTATTTT
TRBJ1-4 TRBV5-1 - - CASSLQDTALATNEKLFF TGCGCCAGCAGCTTACAGGACACCGCCCTAGCAACTAATGAAAAACTGTTTTTT
TRBJ2-1 TRBV7-2 - - CASSLGGGQGEQFF TGTGCCAGCAGCTTAGGGGGAGGACAAGGTGAGCAGTTCTTC
TRBJ1-5 TRBV28 - - CASSFPMGGKNQPQHF TGTGCCAGCAGTTTTCCCATGGGGGGGAAGAATCAGCCCCAGCATTTT
TRBJ2-2 TRBV9 - TRBD2 CASSVDGGGTSATGELFF TGTGCCAGCAGCGTAGATGGAGGGGGGACTAGCGCCACCGGGGAGCTGTTTTTT
TRBJ2-2 TRBV28 - - CASGRGQFTRELFF TGTGCCAGCGGCCGGGGACAATTCACCAGGGAGCTGTTTTTT
TRBJ2-3 TRBV4-3 - TRBD2 CASSISGMLSDTQYF TGCGCCAGCAGCATCAGCGGGATGCTCTCAGATACGCAGTATTTT
TRBJ1-1 TRBV27 - TRBD1 CASTRDSSTEAFF TGTGCCAGCACCCGGGACAGTTCGACTGAAGCTTTCTTT
TRBJ2-1 TRBV29-1 - TRBD2 CSVGGLAGGPYNEQFF TGCAGCGTTGGGGGACTAGCGGGAGGGCCCTACAATGAGCAGTTCTTC
TRBJ1-1 TRBV11-2 many TRBD1 CASSLYGYRGTEAFF TGTGCCAGCAGCTTATACGGCTACAGGGGTACTGAAGCTTTCTTT
TRBJ1-1 TRBV16 - - CASSQLPVTEAFF TGTGCCAGCAGCCAATTACCGGTCACTGAAGCTTTCTTT
TRBJ2-1 TRBV18 - TRBD2 CASSPGLADYNEQFF TGTGCCAGCTCCCCCGGACTAGCGGACTACAATGAGCAGTTCTTC
TRBJ2-5 TRBV6-6 - - CASSVDTQETQYF TGTGCCAGCAGTGTCGACACCCAAGAGACCCAGTACTTC
TRBJ2-3 TRBV27 - TRBD2 CASSLGFSGRRGTDTQYF TGTGCCAGCAGTTTAGGGTTTAGCGGGAGAAGAGGAACAGATACGCAGTATTTT
TRBJ2-1 TRBV19 - TRBD2 CATRTSGRQFF TGTGCCACCCGAACTAGCGGGAGGCAGTTCTTC
TRBJ2-3 TRBV30 - - CAWSPGDTDTQYF TGTGCCTGGAGTCCAGGTGACACAGATACGCAGTATTTT
TRBJ2-2 TRBV7-9 few - CASFLSGTNTGELFF TGTGCCAGCTTTCTTTCCGGGACTAACACCGGGGAGCTGTTTTTT
TRBJ2-1 TRBV7-3 - - CASSYGRDNNEQFF TGTGCCAGCAGCTACGGGCGGGATAACAATGAGCAGTTCTTC
TRBJ1-1 TRBV23-1 - - CALDWWDTEAFF TGCGCCCTAGACTGGTGGGACACTGAAGCTTTCTTT
TRBJ1-1 TRBV20-1 - TRBD1 CSASQGAQTEAFF TGCAGTGCTAGTCAGGGGGCCCAGACTGAAGCTTTCTTT
TRBJ1-5 TRBV7-8 once TRBD1 CASSLNRGDGNQPQHF TGTGCCAGCAGCTTAAACAGGGGGGATGGCAATCAGCCCCAGCATTTT
TRBJ1-3 TRBV4-1 - TRBD1 CASSPGTAYSGNTIYF TGCGCCAGCAGCCCCGGGACAGCCTACTCTGGAAACACCATATATTTT
TRBJ2-7 TRBV2 - TRBD2 CASSSSGTSEQYF TGTGCCAGCAGTTCCTCCGGGACTAGCGAGCAGTACTTC
TRBJ1-2 TRBV5-1 - - CASSLAGRDGYTF TGCGCCAGCAGCTTGGCGGGGAGGGATGGCTACACCTTC
TRBJ2-7 TRBV27 - TRBD1 CASRAPGGYEQYF TGTGCCAGCCGGGCCCCAGGGGGTTACGAGCAGTACTTC
TRBJ2-3 TRBV28 once TRBD1 CASSLNDRATDTQYF TGTGCCAGCAGTTTAAACGACAGGGCAACAGATACGCAGTATTTT
TRBJ2-1 TRBV19 - TRBD1 CASRERGQTTNEQFF TGTGCCAGTAGGGAGAGGGGACAGACAACAAATGAGCAGTTCTTC
TRBJ2-5 TRBV28 - - CASSHSQGRETQYF TGTGCCAGCAGTCACTCACAGGGAAGAGAGACCCAGTACTTC
TRBJ2-3 TRBV3-1/TRBV3-2 - TRBD2 CASSQGGGRALTDTQYF TGTGCCAGCAGCCAAGGAGGCGGGAGGGCCCTCACAGATACGCAGTATTTT
TRBJ1-2 TRBV29-1 once - CSVDRDGYTF TGCAGCGTTGACAGGGATGGCTACACCTTC
TRBJ2-3 TRBV14 once TRBD2 CASSPGLYTQYF TGTGCCAGCAGCCCGGGACTATATACGCAGTATTTT
TRBJ2-1 TRBV12-3/TRBV12-4 once - CASSLGPPNEQFF TGTGCCAGCAGTTTAGGGCCTCCCAATGAGCAGTTCTTC
TRBJ2-7 TRBV18 - TRBD1 CASSRGTVYEQYF TGTGCCAGCTCACGAGGGACAGTTTACGAGCAGTACTTC
TRBJ1-6 TRBV25-1 - - CASSLGLGSPLHF TGTGCCAGCAGTTTGGGGCTAGGTTCACCCCTCCACTTT
TRBJ1-3 TRBV21-1 - - CASSKAGCRERPGNTIYF TGTGCCAGCAGCAAAGCGGGATGCAGGGAACGTCCTGGAAACACCATATATTTT
TRBJ1-2 TRBV6-5 - TRBD1 CASSWTGGGHGYTF TGTGCCAGCAGTTGGACAGGGGGCGGTCATGGCTACACCTTC
TRBJ2-4 TRBV2 - TRBD2 CASSEEGTSIQYF TGTGCCAGCAGTGAGGAGGGGACTAGCATTCAGTACTTC
TRBJ1-1 TRBV27 few - CASRSTALYTEAFF TGTGCCAGCAGATCGACAGCTTTATACACTGAAGCTTTCTTT
TRBJ1-5 TRBV6-5 - TRBD1 CASNPTGGSNQPQHF TGTGCCAGCAACCCGACAGGGGGAAGCAATCAGCCCCAGCATTTT
TRBJ2-5 TRBV21-1 - - CASSFPDRINQETQYF TGTGCCAGCAGCTTCCCGGACAGGATTAACCAAGAGACCCAGTACTTC
TRBJ2-6 TRBV4-1 - TRBD2 CASSPSSFLAGGTGANVLTF TGCGCCAGCAGCCCGAGCAGTTTTCTAGCGGGAGGAACTGGGGCCAACGTCCTGACTTTC
TRBJ1-4 TRBV18 - TRBD1 CASSRDRAPTEKLFF TGTGCCAGCTCCCGGGACAGGGCCCCTACGGAAAAACTGTTTTTT
TRBJ2-2 TRBV6-2/TRBV6-3 - TRBD1 CASSSDRAGNGELFF TGTGCCAGCAGTTCTGACAGGGCCGGGAACGGGGAGCTGTTTTTT